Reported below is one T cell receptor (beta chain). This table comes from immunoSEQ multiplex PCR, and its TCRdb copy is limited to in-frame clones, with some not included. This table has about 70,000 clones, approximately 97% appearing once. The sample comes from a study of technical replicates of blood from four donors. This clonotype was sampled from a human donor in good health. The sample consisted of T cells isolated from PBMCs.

As DNA, the CDR3 is TGTGCCAGCAGCCGCGGACTACATGGAGTTAAAGCTTTCTTT. Protein: CASSRGLHGVKAFF. The V and J genes are TRBV28 and TRBJ1-1; D unclear. Trimming left V 6 bases short and J 9 bases short, with 20 bases between. The CDR3 is 14 amino acids. Looked up from germline, CDR1 is MDHEN and CDR2 is SYDVKM.